One sample yielded the 20 T cell receptor beta chains listed below, sequenced in a study of T cells after posttransplantation cyclophosphamide. Sampled 1 year posttransplant, controls received myeloablative marrow transplants, methotrexate and a calcineurin inhibitor. Data came from immunoSEQ multiplex PCR; TCRdb stores just in-frame clones and leaves some out. The table includes about 16,000 clones, about nine tenths detected once. The input for sequencing was PBMCs, taken after an allogeneic stem cell transplant with a calcineurin inhibitor and methotrexate. Receptor source: a male patient in his 50s who received an allogeneic stem cell transplant from an unrelated donor, was CMV-positive, and had chronic GVHD only. Some T cells may be the graft donor's.

The gene calls are TRBV4-1 and TRBJ2-1, with a weak D call TRBD2 (5 bases). Trimming removed 0 bases at V and 0 bases at J, with 9 bases between. The germline gives CDR1 MGHRA, CDR2 YSYEKL. This CDR3 contains 16 residues. Here the CDR3 reads CASSQDTGNSYNEQFF. The CDR3 DNA follows: TGCGCCAGCAGCCAAGATACGGGGAACTCCTACAATGAGCAGTTCTTC.

The CDR3 is CASSVVAGELFF. DNA of the CDR3: TGTGCCAGCAGCGTAGTCGCCGGGGAGCTGTTTTTT. This rearrangement joins TRBV9 to TRBJ2-2; D is ambiguous. The germline V gene has CDR1 SGDLS and CDR2 YYNGEE. The CDR3 totals 12 residues. The germline V and J ends were trimmed by 0 bases and 6 bases, with 3 bases remaining between them.

The genes are TRBV7-9 and TRBJ2-5, with D possibly being TRBD2 (5 bases). This CDR3 is 14 amino acids long. The germline V gene encodes CDR1 SEHNR and CDR2 FQNEAQ (reference sequence). The V and J ends lost 5 bases and 0 bases respectively, with 10 bases between them. The CDR3 region is CASSPGMYQETQYF. DNA of the CDR3: TGTGCCAGCAGCCCCGGGATGTACCAAGAGACCCAGTACTTC.

The chain joins TRBV11-1 to TRBJ2-3; 8 positions agree with TRBD1. Trimming took 5 bases from V and 7 from J; bases not matched to a gene: 2. Germline V gene sequence: CDR1 SGHAT, CDR2 FQDESV (reference sequence). The CDR3 is 12 residues long. CDR3 sequence: CASSRTGNTQYF. CDR3 nucleotide sequence: TGTGCCAGCAGCCGGACAGGGAATACGCAGTATTTT.

This CDR3 is CASGDRGRGKGYTF. CDR3 nucleotide sequence: TGTGCCAGCGGGGACAGGGGGCGCGGGAAGGGCTACACCTTC. This chain connects TRBV2 to TRBJ1-2; 12 bases map to TRBD1. Trimming cost V 8 bases and J 8 bases; bases outside gene matches: 9. This CDR3 contains 14 residues. The V gene's germline CDR1 is SNHLY and CDR2 FYNNEI.

V is TRBV12-5 and J is TRBJ2-7; TRBD2 matches at 7 bases. Germline V gene sequence: CDR1 LGHNT, CDR2 FRNRAP. The CDR3 runs 14 residues. The V segment lost 2 bases and the J segment 12 bases; nucleotides outside the gene matches: 13. The chain's CDR3 is CASGLPRRGLPLYF. Written as DNA, the CDR3 is TGTGCTAGTGGTTTGCCACGGAGGGGACTACCCTTGTACTTC.

The chain combines TRBV5-5 with TRBJ1-6, with D possibly being TRBD1 (5 bases). V lost 0 bases to trimming and J lost 4 bases, with 8 bases between them. CDR1 and CDR2 (germline): SGHKS, YYEKEE (reference sequence). This CDR3 has 15 amino acids. The CDR3 loop reads CASSLGQLYNSPLHF. The CDR3 DNA is TGTGCCAGCAGCTTGGGACAGCTTTATAATTCACCCCTCCACTTT.

The genes are TRBV25-1 and TRBJ2-3; no clear D gene. V lost 4 bases to trimming and J lost 11 bases, with 10 bases between them. CDR1 MGHDK and CDR2 SYGVNS come from the germline V gene. The CDR3 contains 11 residues. DNA for the CDR3: TGTGCCAGCAGTGCTTTCGGTCTGCAGTATTTT. Residues: CASSAFGLQYF.

This clone was seen only a few times. J is TRBJ1-6 and V is TRBV28, with a tentative D call TRBD1 (5 bases). Looked up from germline, CDR1 is MDHEN and CDR2 is SYDVKM. The CDR3 length is 12 residues. Trimming cost V 5 bases and J 8 bases, with 7 bases left between them. This CDR3 reads CASSRGDSPLHF. CDR3 bases: TGTGCCAGCAGTAGGGGTGATTCACCCCTCCACTTT.

The chain combines TRBV5-6 with TRBJ2-7, with TRBD1 matching over 10 bases. V lost 3 bases to trimming and J lost 2 bases; unmatched junction nucleotides: 8. CDR1 and CDR2 (germline): SGHDT, YYEEEE. The CDR3 is 16 amino acids. As DNA, the CDR3 is TGTGCCAGCAGCTCCCCCGGGACAGGGGCCCCCTACGAGCAGTACTTC. Protein product: CASSSPGTGAPYEQYF.

This chain uses TRBV28 with TRBJ1-6; D unclear. Germline V gene data show CDR1 as MDHEN and CDR2 as SYDVKM. V lost 2 bases and J 6 bases, leaving 2 bases between the germline ends. This CDR3 contains 12 residues. The CDR3 coding sequence is TGTGCCAGCAGTTTACTTAATTCACCCCTCCACTTT. It specifies CASSLLNSPLHF.

This rearrangement joins TRBV6-1 to TRBJ1-1, with a possible D match to TRBD1 (6 bases). Germline assignment: CDR1 MNHNS and CDR2 SASEGT. The CDR3 spans 15 residues. V shed 5 bases and J shed 1 base, with 14 bases lying between them. This CDR3 is CASSTRGRRNTEAFF. The CDR3 nucleotides are TGTGCCAGCAGTACCAGGGGAAGGAGGAACACTGAAGCTTTCTTT.

J is TRBJ2-7 and V is TRBV16; 7 bases agree with TRBD1. The length of the CDR3 is 14 residues. V trimming: 7 bases; J trimming: 2 bases; junction bases outside the gene matches: 8. Germline V gives CDR1 KGHSY, CDR2 FQNENV. DNA of the CDR3: TGTGCCAGCACCCACCGGGACAGTCCCTACGAGCAGTACTTC. Residues: CASTHRDSPYEQYF.

The chain couples TRBV7-3 to TRBJ2-7; no clear D gene. The germline CDR1 and CDR2 sequences are SGHTA and FQGTGA. Trimming stripped 11 bases from V and 4 bases from J, with 9 bases between. This CDR3 is 10 amino acids long. The CDR3 loop is CAPFSYEQYF. The CDR3 nucleotides are TGTGCCCCCTTCAGTTACGAGCAGTACTTC. Based on the CDR3 plus reference TRBV7-3 and TRBJ2-7, the full variable domain is GAGVSQTPSNKVTEKGKYVELRCDPISGHTALYWYRQSLGQGPEFLIYFQGTGAADDSGLPNDRFFAVRPEGSVSTLKIQRTERGDSAVYLCAPFSYEQYFGPGTRLTVT.

The CDR3 loop reads CASRTQGHSYEQYF. The DNA for the CDR3 is TGTGCCAGCAGGACACAGGGCCACTCCTACGAGCAGTACTTC. The chain employs TRBV5-6 and TRBJ2-7, with D possibly matching TRBD1 (6 bases). The length of the CDR3 is 14 residues. Germline assignment: CDR1 SGHDT and CDR2 YYEEEE. V was trimmed by 5 bases and J by 0 bases, leaving 12 bases between them.

The chain joins TRBV7-2 to TRBJ2-2, with a tentative D call TRBD1 (5 bases). V lost 1 base and J 0 bases, leaving 9 bases between the germline ends. This CDR3 is 16 amino acids long. Per the germline V gene, CDR1 is SGHTA and CDR2 is FQGNSA. This chain's CDR3 is CASSLGGGPNTGELFF. In DNA form, the CDR3 reads TGTGCCAGCAGCTTAGGGGGCGGACCGAACACCGGGGAGCTGTTTTTT. Full variable domain (remainder filled in from reference TRBV7-2 and TRBJ2-2): GAGVSQSPSNKVTEKGKDVELRCDPISGHTALYWYRQSLGQGLEFLIYFQGNSAPDKSGLPSDRFSAERTGGSVSTLTIQRTQQEDSAVYLCASSLGGGPNTGELFFGEGSRLTVL.

V gene TRBV2 combines with J gene TRBJ1-1; D unresolved. Per the germline V gene, CDR1 is SNHLY and CDR2 is FYNNEI. The length of the CDR3 is 13 residues. V gave up 6 bases and J gave up 4 bases, with 12 bases separating them. The CDR3 bases are TGTGCCAGCAGCCTACCGGGGAGCACTGAAGCTTTCTTT. Encoded protein: CASSLPGSTEAFF.

This clone was detected only once. The CDR3 DNA follows: TGTGCCAGTAGCCGAGACAGGAGTCGCAATCAGCCCCAGCATTTT. As protein: CASSRDRSRNQPQHF. The rearrangement links TRBV19 to TRBJ1-5; weak D call: TRBD1 (6 bases). This CDR3 is 15 amino acids long. Trimming shortened V by 6 bases and J by 2 bases, and 14 bases separated the two germline ends. CDR1 is LNHDA, CDR2 SQIVND, per germline (reference sequence).

Details on this clone: Other DNA sequences from this sample encode an identical CDR3 as well. The genes are TRBV7-3 and TRBJ1-3, with D possibly TRBD1 on 5 matching bases. The V gene's germline CDR1 is SGHTA and CDR2 FQGTGA. This CDR3 has 15 amino acids. Trimming shortened V by 0 bases and J by 3 bases, and 9 bases separated the two germline ends. CDR3 nucleotides: TGTGCCAGCAGCTTAACGGGGCAGAGTGGAAACACCATATATTTT. Its protein is CASSLTGQSGNTIYF.

The rearrangement links TRBV27 to TRBJ1-6, with D unresolved. There are 12 residues in the CDR3. Germline CDR1 reads MNHEY; CDR2 reads SMNVEV (reference sequence). The ends were cut back, 0 bases at V and 10 bases at J, with 4 bases in the middle. The CDR3 DNA is TGTGCCAGCAGTTTATCGGCCTCACCCCTCCACTTT. Encoded protein: CASSLSASPLHF.